This T cell receptor beta chain was retrieved from a study of regulatory T cells in long-lasting Graves disease. Sample time point: newly diagnosed GD, antithyroid drugs for less than 3 months. TCR sequences were obtained from RNA taken from PBMCs. This clonotype was seen more than once but under ten times. According to the study, TCR beta libraries were built with iRepertoire HTBI primers and CDR3-region Arm-PCR. TCRdb used MiXCR to reprocess the multiplex PCR reads, holding one entry per CDR3 protein. The sample holds 350,000 to 450,000 distinct CDR3 sequences, roughly 17% seen once. V was pared by 5 bases and J by 6 bases, with 17 bases between. Germline values: CDR1 MGHRA, CDR2 YSYEKL. The CDR3 extends over 16 amino acids. The same sample was also used in a study of T cells in Graves' hyperthyroidism and ophthalmopathy. That paper states: Among thyroid clonotypes expanded above 0.001, most also appeared in blood.

The rearrangement joins TRBV4-1 to TRBJ1-6; D is unclear. The clonotype was recovered from a man aged 35 to 55 with Graves disease. The sequenced sample was peripheral blood mononuclear cells (PBMCs), obtained at new diagnosis, from a patient treated with antithyroid drugs. The CDR3 DNA reads as TGCGCCAGCAGCTGGTCGTCGGAGTTCCTTAATTCACCCCTCCACTTT. Residues: CASSWSSEFLNSPLHF.